The 27 T cell receptor beta chains reported below all come from one sample, sequenced in a study of T-cell memory formation after mild COVID-19. TCRdb reprocessed the 5' RACE reads with MiXCR, giving one entry per CDR3 protein. The sample includes 350,000 to 450,000 distinct CDR3 sequences, around 28% of them seen just once. The sample taken for sequencing was PBMCs or a T cell subset sorted from them (not recorded which). The receptor source for this set is an adult woman who had mild COVID-19 (a few samples of this study predate the infection). Cell type and time point are not known.

This rearrangement joins TRBV7-2 to TRBJ2-3, with no clear D. The CDR3 sequence is 13 residues long. V lost 7 bases to trimming and J lost 0 bases, with 8 bases between them. Germline CDR1 reads SGHTA; CDR2 reads FQGNSA. This CDR3 is CASKAPSTDTQYF. The CDR3 bases are TGTGCCAGCAAGGCACCCAGCACAGATACGCAGTATTTT.

In DNA form, the CDR3 reads TGTGCCAGCTTCCGGGACAGGGAGGAAGGGACCCAGTACTTC. Amino acids: CASFRDREEGTQYF. The J gene is TRBJ2-5, the V gene TRBV7-9; TRBD1 agrees at 9 bases. Germline loops: CDR1 SEHNR, CDR2 FQNEAQ (reference sequence). The CDR3 sequence is 14 residues long. V lost 8 bases, J lost 7 bases, and 11 bases stayed unmatched.

This clonotype was seen a few times. The genes are TRBV29-1 and TRBJ1-2; no clear D gene. The CDR3 length is 12 residues. Germline V gene sequence: CDR1 SQVTM, CDR2 ANQGSEA. The germline V and J ends were trimmed by 0 bases and 5 bases, with 7 bases remaining between them. The CDR3 DNA reads TGCAGCGTTGAAGATGCGGGATATGGCTACACCTTC. It specifies CSVEDAGYGYTF.

J is TRBJ1-5 and V is TRBV5-6, with D possibly TRBD1 on 6 matching bases. V was shortened by 5 bases and J by 5 bases, with 14 bases between the two germline ends. In germline, CDR1 is SGHDT, CDR2 YYEEEE. CDR3 length: 14 residues. The CDR3: CASSLQGPDQPQHF. The CDR3 bases are TGTGCCAGCAGTCTACAGGGCCCAGATCAGCCCCAGCATTTT.

This clonotype appeared many times. The chain links TRBV9 to TRBJ2-2; D not certain. Germline V gives CDR1 SGDLS, CDR2 YYNGEE. The CDR3 consists of 13 residues. V lost 2 bases, J lost 5 bases, and 7 bases lay in between. In nucleotides, the CDR3 is TGTGCCAGCAGCGTGACTGGAACCGGGGAGCTGTTTTTT. Translated, it gives CASSVTGTGELFF.

This chain joins TRBV10-2 and TRBJ1-2; possibly TRBD1 for D (6 bases). Germline CDR1 WSHSY, CDR2 SAAADI. Between the trimmed V and J ends, which lost 8 bases and 3 bases, there was a span of 16 bases. The CDR3 spans 14 residues. CDR3 residues: CASGGAGVYYGYTF. For the CDR3, the DNA is TGCGCCAGCGGGGGGGCAGGGGTGTACTATGGCTACACCTTC.

The chain recombines TRBV5-1 with TRBJ2-7, with a possible D match to TRBD1 (6 bases). The CDR3 length is 15 residues. Germline V gene data show CDR1 as SGHRS and CDR2 as YFSETQ. Trimming left V 0 bases short and J 4 bases short, with 14 bases between. The CDR3, as DNA: TGCGCCAGCAGCTTGGGACACCGGGACACTTACGAGCAGTACTTC. Its protein is CASSLGHRDTYEQYF.

V gene TRBV5-1 combines with J gene TRBJ2-7; D gene ambiguous. Germline CDR1 is SGHRS and CDR2 is YFSETQ. V was shortened by 1 base and J by 5 bases, with 7 bases between the two germline ends. This CDR3 contains 12 residues. For the CDR3, the DNA is TGCGCCAGCAGCTTGCGTCGTGACGAGCAGTACTTC. Its protein is CASSLRRDEQYF.

V and J are TRBV4-3 and TRBJ2-1; 14 positions match TRBD2. The CDR3 runs to 15 residues. Looked up from germline, CDR1 is LGHNA and CDR2 is YSLEER. Unmatched junction bases numbered 5, after V lost 5 bases and J lost 8 bases. CDR3 in amino acids: CASSLGLAGEHEQFF. CDR3 DNA sequence: TGCGCCAGCAGCTTGGGACTAGCGGGAGAGCATGAGCAGTTCTTC.

This clonotype was detected only a few times. The chain recombines TRBV6-2 or TRBV6-3 with TRBJ2-1; tentative D call: TRBD2 (5 bases). The length of the CDR3 is 14 residues. V was trimmed by 2 bases and J by 5 bases, leaving 10 bases between them. The V gene's germline CDR1 is MNHEY and CDR2 SVGEGT. As DNA, the CDR3 is TGTGCCAGCAGTTACGGAACGGGAAACAATGAGCAGTTCTTC. This sequence encodes CASSYGTGNNEQFF.

This chain connects TRBV7-3 to TRBJ2-3; tentatively, D is TRBD1 or TRBD2 (5 bases each). Trimming pared 4 bases from V and 9 bases from J, leaving 14 bases between. CDR3 size: 13 residues. Germline V gene data show CDR1 as SGHTA and CDR2 as FQGTGA. CDR3 nucleotide sequence: TGTGCCAGCAGCTCCGGGACGGCGAGCACGCAGTATTTT. Protein: CASSSGTASTQYF.

This clonotype turned up a few times. This chain links TRBV20-1 with TRBJ2-7, with 8 bases lining up with TRBD1. The CDR3 spans 14 residues. The V and J ends lost 6 bases and 0 bases, in that order; junction bases with no gene match: 7. Looked up from germline, CDR1 is DFQATT and CDR2 is SNEGSKA (reference sequence). CDR3 protein: CSAPGQGSSYEQYF. The CDR3 nucleotides read TGCAGTGCCCCCGGACAGGGAAGCTCCTACGAGCAGTACTTC.

The V and J genes are TRBV4-1 and TRBJ2-3; 11 nucleotides line up with TRBD2. The junction had 13 bases not matched to a gene; V was cut back by 0 bases and J by 2 bases. The germline CDR1 and CDR2 sequences are MGHRA and YSYEKL. The CDR3 has 20 residues. This CDR3 reads CASSQDLGLLAGGYTDTQYF. The CDR3, as DNA: TGCGCCAGCAGCCAAGACTTGGGTCTGCTAGCGGGGGGTTACACAGATACGCAGTATTTT.

The V gene is TRBV25-1, the J gene TRBJ2-2, with 7 positions matching TRBD1. The CDR3 consists of 15 residues. The V gene's germline CDR1 is MGHDK and CDR2 SYGVNS. The V segment lost 2 bases and the J segment 5 bases; nucleotides outside the gene matches: 5. The CDR3 reads CASSEPTGKTGELFF. The CDR3 DNA reads as TGTGCCAGCAGTGAACCGACAGGGAAAACCGGGGAGCTGTTTTTT.

This clonotype showed up just a few times. The chain has TRBV6-5 and TRBJ2-1; 7 bases line up with TRBD1. V lost 2 bases to trimming and J lost 6 bases; unmatched junction nucleotides: 4. The CDR3 sequence is 14 residues long. Germline V gene lookup returns CDR1 MNHEY and CDR2 SVGAGI. DNA for the CDR3: TGTGCCAGCAGTTACCGTGACAGGGTCAATGAGCAGTTCTTC. The encoded protein is CASSYRDRVNEQFF.

The chain employs TRBV7-8 and TRBJ2-7; 7 bases match TRBD2. CDR3 length equals 15 residues. Germline loops: CDR1 SGHVS, CDR2 FQNEAQ. After removal of 5 bases from V and 2 bases from J, the junction contained 9 bases not matched to a gene. The CDR3 loop is CASSTTSSHTYEQYF. CDR3 nucleotide sequence: TGTGCCAGCAGCACGACTAGCTCACATACCTACGAGCAGTACTTC.

J is TRBJ1-1 and V is TRBV18; 11 bases are shared with TRBD1. The V segment lost 3 bases and the J segment 4 bases; nucleotides outside the gene matches: 7. Germline values: CDR1 KGHSH, CDR2 LQKENI. This CDR3 region has 16 residues. The CDR3, as DNA: TGTGCCAGCTCACCGAGGACAGGGGGCTGGGGCACTGAAGCTTTCTTT. Amino acid sequence: CASSPRTGGWGTEAFF.

The chain recombines TRBV7-3 with TRBJ2-2; no definite D call. Trimming took 6 bases from V and 4 from J, leaving 15 bases between them. In germline, CDR1 is SGHTA, CDR2 FQGTGA. The CDR3 spans 15 residues. The CDR3 sequence is CASSSQLLGTGELFF. DNA for the CDR3: TGTGCCAGCAGTTCACAGCTGCTCGGCACCGGGGAGCTGTTTTTT.

This rearrangement joins TRBV5-1 to TRBJ1-1; no reliable D call. CDR3 length: 14 amino acids. Germline V gene data show CDR1 as SGHRS and CDR2 as YFSETQ. Between the trimmed V and J ends, which lost 3 bases and 0 bases, there was a span of 9 bases. The CDR3 spells CASSSEGLNTEAFF. DNA for the CDR3: TGCGCCAGCAGCTCCGAAGGACTGAACACTGAAGCTTTCTTT.

This clonotype was seen a few times. The gene calls are TRBV2 and TRBJ2-2; TRBD2 matches 8 bases. V was pared by 6 bases and J by 0 bases, with 18 bases of the junction left unmatched. The CDR3 is made up of 20 amino acids. Per germline, CDR1 SNHLY and CDR2 FYNNEI. CDR3 in DNA: TGTGCCAGCAGCGACCAAAGCGGGAGAATCCTTCCGTCGAACACCGGGGAGCTGTTTTTT. Protein sequence: CASSDQSGRILPSNTGELFF.

This clonotype showed up just a few times. The rearrangement links TRBV6-5 to TRBJ2-1; 9 bases map to TRBD2. The CDR3 has 17 amino acids. Per the germline V gene, CDR1 is MNHEY and CDR2 is SVGAGI. The ends lost 2 bases at V and 7 bases at J; junction bases unmatched: 12. CDR3 in amino acids: CASSYGTGGRALNEQFF. The CDR3 DNA sequence: TGTGCCAGCAGTTACGGCACGGGCGGGAGGGCCCTTAATGAGCAGTTCTTC.

This chain uses TRBV25-1 with TRBJ2-7; D is ambiguous. V shed 1 base and J shed 6 bases, with 13 bases lying between them. The CDR3 has 14 amino acids. Germline-derived CDR1 and CDR2 are MGHDK and SYGVNS. The CDR3 DNA is TGTGCCAGCAGTGAATCAGAGCGATTGTCCGAGCAGTACTTC. This translates into CASSESERLSEQYF.

This chain connects TRBV7-8 to TRBJ2-3; the match to TRBD2 covers 7 bases. From germline, CDR1 is SGHVS and CDR2 FQNEAQ. There are 18 residues in the CDR3. V lost 4 bases, J lost 1 base, and 14 bases stayed unmatched. CDR3 loop: CASSSSPGTMRGTDTQYF. DNA of the CDR3: TGTGCCAGCAGCTCATCCCCCGGGACTATGCGGGGCACAGATACGCAGTATTTT.

This chain uses TRBV10-3 with TRBJ1-2, with 8 bases matching TRBD1. The V segment lost 6 bases and the J segment 5 bases; nucleotides outside the gene matches: 8. This CDR3 contains 14 residues. CDR1 ENHRY and CDR2 SYGVKD come from the germline V gene. The CDR3 DNA follows: TGTGCCATCAGAGGACAGGGTGCAGAATATGGCTACACCTTC. Translated, it gives CAIRGQGAEYGYTF.

The CDR3 is CSAPPRGSNEKLFF. Here the CDR3 DNA reads TGCAGCGCCCCCCCCAGGGGTAGTAATGAAAAACTGTTTTTT. The V gene is TRBV29-1, the J gene TRBJ1-4; D possibly corresponds to TRBD1 (6 bases). The V and J ends lost 7 bases and 4 bases respectively, with 16 bases between them. The CDR3 totals 14 residues. Germline CDR1 reads SQVTM; CDR2 reads ANQGSEA.

This clonotype was seen a handful of times. The gene calls are TRBV9 and TRBJ2-2, with D unclear. With 0 bases removed from V and 6 bases from J, the gap between germline ends came to 15 bases. Germline V gene sequence: CDR1 SGDLS, CDR2 YYNGEE. The CDR3 spans 16 residues. This CDR3 reads CASSVVGPEWSGELFF. The DNA of the CDR3 is TGTGCCAGCAGCGTAGTGGGTCCAGAGTGGTCCGGGGAGCTGTTTTTT.

This clonotype has just a few counts. This chain connects TRBV18 to TRBJ1-6, with D tentatively TRBD1 (6 bases). CDR1 and CDR2 from the germline V gene are KGHSH and LQKENI. V dropped 3 bases and J dropped 7 bases, with 10 bases sitting between them. CDR3 length: 14 residues. The CDR3 DNA reads TGTGCCAGCTCACCTCCGGGACAAAATTCACCCCTCCACTTT. Its translation: CASSPPGQNSPLHF.